Listed below are T cell receptor beta chains from one sample, sequenced in a study of cytomegalovirus exposure and HLA in healthy donors. Assay used: immunoSEQ multiplex PCR; TCRdb lists only in-frame clones, some missing. The sample lists 65,000 to 70,000 clones; approximately 72% were seen once. Sequenced sample: PBMCs. The receptors originated from a woman in her twenties or thirties in good health and CMV-seropositive. Each CDR3 is given with its conserved first and last residue. D genes are given only for firm matches. Some rows have no size entry. The others give once, few or many, or a class for an expanded clone.

v_call	j_call	d_call	clone_size	cdr3_nt	cdr3_aa
TRBV7-2	TRBJ2-1	TRBD2	once	TGTGCCAGCAGCTGGGGGGGGTACAATGAGCAGTTCTTC	CASSWGGYNEQFF
TRBV11-2	TRBJ1-2	-	-	TGTGCCAGCAGCTTAGGACAGGCCCAAGGCTATGGCTACACCTTC	CASSLGQAQGYGYTF
TRBV11-2	TRBJ2-2	-	-	TGTGCCAGCAGCGCTAGGGAGGGGGGCAACACCGGGGAGCTGTTTTTT	CASSAREGGNTGELFF
TRBV7-2	TRBJ2-1	TRBD1	-	TGTGCCAGCAGCCTTTGGACAGGGGGCAATGAGCAGTTCTTC	CASSLWTGGNEQFF
TRBV27	TRBJ2-7	-	-	TGTGCCAGCAGTTCTCAGTACTTC	CASSSQYF
TRBV29-1	TRBJ2-5	TRBD1	-	TGCAGCGTTAGGGCCGGGACAGGGAGGGGAGGCGAGACCCAGTACTTC	CSVRAGTGRGGETQYF
TRBV5-1	TRBJ1-2	-	-	TGCGCCAGCAGCTTCGGGCAGGGAATCGACTATGGCTACACCTTC	CASSFGQGIDYGYTF
TRBV2	TRBJ2-7	-	-	TGTGCCAGCCGTTTGGTCCAGGGTCTAAGCTACGAGCAGTACTTC	CASRLVQGLSYEQYF
TRBV18	TRBJ1-2	-	-	TGTGCCAGCTCACCACCGGCCAACAACTATGGCTACACCTTC	CASSPPANNYGYTF
TRBV30	TRBJ2-5	TRBD2	few	TGTGCCGGCTCCGGGACTAGCGCACGAATGGAGACCCAGTACTTC	CAGSGTSARMETQYF
TRBV10-3	TRBJ2-1	TRBD1	-	TGTGCCAAGTCCGCCACGGGACAGACCAATGAGCAGTTCTTC	CAKSATGQTNEQFF
TRBV6-6	TRBJ2-3	-	-	TGTGCCAGCAGTTACAACGGACTGCAAGATACGCAGTATTTT	CASSYNGLQDTQYF
TRBV5-1	TRBJ1-2	TRBD1	-	TGCGCCAGCAGCTTGGGGACAGGGAGGGGCTATGGCTACACCTTC	CASSLGTGRGYGYTF
TRBV5-1	TRBJ2-2	-	few	TGCGCCAGCAGTCTAACAGGTTCCACCGGGGAGCTGTTTTTT	CASSLTGSTGELFF
TRBV10-2	TRBJ1-2	TRBD1	few	TGCGCCAGCAGTGAGACGCCAGGGGGTGGCTACACCTTC	CASSETPGGGYTF
TRBV7-9	TRBJ1-4	-	-	TGTGCCAGCAGCTTGGGCCAATACCCTCCAACTAATGAAAAACTGTTTTTT	CASSLGQYPPTNEKLFF
TRBV5-1	TRBJ2-1	-	-	TGCGCCAGCAGCTCGGGACTCCCCGCGGATGAGCAGTTCTTC	CASSSGLPADEQFF
TRBV27	TRBJ2-7	TRBD1	-	TGTGCCAGCAGCCCTGGACAGGGGACAAAAAGAACCTCCTACGAGCAGTACTTC	CASSPGQGTKRTSYEQYF
TRBV25-1	TRBJ1-1	-	-	TGTGCCAGCAGTGCTCAGGGAGGTAAAACTGAAGCTTTCTTT	CASSAQGGKTEAFF
TRBV27	TRBJ2-7	-	-	TGTGCCAGCAGTTCCCCGAGGAACTCCTACGAGCAGTACTTC	CASSSPRNSYEQYF
TRBV19	TRBJ1-3	-	-	TGTGCCAGTAGCCAGGGGAGTCATGGAAACACCATATATTTT	CASSQGSHGNTIYF
TRBV15	TRBJ2-5	TRBD2	-	TGTGCCACCAGCAGTGCCACTCCGGGACTAGCGGCGTACCAAGAGACCCAGTACTTC	CATSSATPGLAAYQETQYF
TRBV18	TRBJ2-4	TRBD1	-	TGTGCCAGCTCACCGACTCGGCAGGGGGCCAGCCTAGCCAAAAACATTCAGTACTTC	CASSPTRQGASLAKNIQYF
TRBV19	TRBJ1-1	TRBD1	-	TGTGCCAGTAAGACGACAGGGAGGAACACTGAAGCTTTCTTT	CASKTTGRNTEAFF
TRBV5-6	TRBJ2-5	-	-	TGTGCCAGCTGGAGGCTGGGGCCAGGGGCAGAGACCCAGTACTTC	CASWRLGPGAETQYF
TRBV4-1	TRBJ2-7	-	-	TGCGCCAGCAGCCAAGAGGGACATGGCGACTACGAGCAGTACTTC	CASSQEGHGDYEQYF
TRBV4-3	TRBJ2-3	TRBD2	-	TGCGCCAGCAGCCAAGTCGGTGCGGGAGCTGATACGCAGTATTTT	CASSQVGAGADTQYF
TRBV27	TRBJ2-3	-	-	TGTGCCAGCAGTTCACCCGGGGGACGCACAGATACGCAGTATTTT	CASSSPGGRTDTQYF
TRBV30	TRBJ2-1	-	-	TGTGCCTGGAGTGAGGACTATACTTCCTACAATGAGCAGTTCTTC	CAWSEDYTSYNEQFF
TRBV21-1	TRBJ2-7	-	-	TGTGCCAGCAGCAAGTGTCCCCCTTCCTACGAGCAGTACTTC	CASSKCPPSYEQYF
TRBV20-1	TRBJ2-1	-	-	TGCAGTGTCCCATACAATGAGCAGTTCTTC	CSVPYNEQFF
TRBV5-1	TRBJ1-1	-	-	TGCGCCAGCAGCTCGCAGGGGCTCGGGAGGTGGACTGAAGCTTTCTTT	CASSSQGLGRWTEAFF
TRBV27	TRBJ1-6	-	few	TGTGCCAGCAGTTCCAGGTATAATTCACCCCTCCACTTT	CASSSRYNSPLHF
TRBV5-1	TRBJ2-5	-	-	TGCGCCAGCAGCTTGGCGATGGGGCGGCAAGAGACCCAGTACTTC	CASSLAMGRQETQYF
TRBV11-3	TRBJ2-1	TRBD2	-	TGTGCCAGCAGCTTAGAAGCGGGAGGTCGGGGTGAGCAGTTCTTC	CASSLEAGGRGEQFF
TRBV27	TRBJ2-3	TRBD2	-	TGTGCCAGCAGCCCCTCAGCGGGAGGGCCCACAGATACGCAGTATTTT	CASSPSAGGPTDTQYF
TRBV5-1	TRBJ2-5	-	few	TGCGCCAGCAGCTTGGGAAGGTCGGGGAAAGAGACCCAGTACTTC	CASSLGRSGKETQYF
TRBV19	TRBJ2-5	TRBD1	-	TGTGCCAGTAGTGGGGCACAGGGGGGAGAGACCCAGTACTTC	CASSGAQGGETQYF
TRBV28	TRBJ2-7	-	-	TGTGCCAGCACCGGGACTCTACTTGGGGCCTACGAGCAGTACTTC	CASTGTLLGAYEQYF
TRBV6-1	TRBJ2-7	-	-	TGTGCCAGCAGGGGGGGTGAGCAGTACTTC	CASRGGEQYF
TRBV6-6	TRBJ1-1	-	-	TGTGCCAGCAGTTACACGAGGCAGGGTGAAGCTTTCTTT	CASSYTRQGEAFF
TRBV14	TRBJ2-1	-	-	TGTGCCAGCAGCCAGGTGGACAGTAACAATGAGCAGTTCTTC	CASSQVDSNNEQFF
TRBV28	TRBJ2-2	TRBD1	few	TGTGCCAGCAGTTCCCCCGGTTGGAAGGGGGCGAAGAACACCGGGGAGCTGTTTTTT	CASSSPGWKGAKNTGELFF
TRBV5-4	TRBJ2-5	TRBD2	-	TGTGCCAGCAGCGAAGCTAGCGGCACGGGGGAGACCCAGTACTTC	CASSEASGTGETQYF
TRBV23-1	TRBJ2-7	-	-	TGCGCCAGCAGTCAATCTGACAGATCCCCGTCCTACGAGCAGTACTTC	CASSQSDRSPSYEQYF
TRBV5-1	TRBJ2-7	-	once	TGCGCCAGCAGCTTGGATGGGAGCCCTTACGAGCAGTACTTC	CASSLDGSPYEQYF
TRBV7-8	TRBJ1-5	-	once	TGTGCCAGCAGCTTAGCAGGGGTCAATCAGCCCCAGCATTTT	CASSLAGVNQPQHF
TRBV19	TRBJ2-3	TRBD2	-	TGTGCCAGTAGTACCTTTAGCGGGAGCTTAGTGACAGATACGCAGTATTTT	CASSTFSGSLVTDTQYF
TRBV5-6	TRBJ2-7	TRBD2	-	TGTGCCAGCAGTCTGAGCGGGAGAGGGTCCTACGAGCAGTACTTC	CASSLSGRGSYEQYF
TRBV9	TRBJ2-5	TRBD1	-	TGTGCCAGCAGTCTTACTGGACAGGGGGCTTGGGAGACCCAGTACTTC	CASSLTGQGAWETQYF
TRBV18	TRBJ2-3	-	once	TGTGCCAGCTCACGGTCAGGGCAGACAGATACGCAGTATTTT	CASSRSGQTDTQYF